These 23 T cell receptor beta chains were all obtained from the same sample, sequenced in a study of PD-1 and CTLA-4 blockade in melanoma. Sequencing was performed with immunoSEQ multiplex PCR; in TCRdb, only in-frame clones are kept and a portion is missing. The sample consists of over 15,000 clones, 70% of them appearing once. Sample: CD8+ T cells from peripheral blood, taken from a patient given anti-PD-1 treatment. All receptors come from a human donor with melanoma.

This clone is labeled as medium-sized. The V and J genes are TRBV27 and TRBJ2-7, with TRBD2 as a possible D gene (5 bases). This CDR3 has 13 amino acids. V shed 6 bases and J shed 2 bases, with 11 bases lying between them. The germline V gene encodes CDR1 MNHEY and CDR2 SMNVEV (reference sequence). The CDR3 DNA follows: TGTGCCAGCAGCTGGACTTCGGCCTACGAGCAGTACTTC. Protein: CASSWTSAYEQYF.

This rearrangement joins TRBV29-1 to TRBJ1-2; possible D gene TRBD1, 5 bases. The CDR3 runs 13 residues. V shed 3 bases and J shed 8 bases, with 16 bases lying between them. Germline V lookup: CDR1 SQVTM, CDR2 ANQGSEA. For the CDR3, the DNA is TGCAGCGTTGAGACCACAGCAAGGGGAGGCTACACCTTC. Protein sequence: CSVETTARGGYTF.

This clone has only one observation. The chain recombines TRBV5-6 with TRBJ1-2; 9 nucleotides line up with TRBD1. With 3 bases clipped from V and 3 bases from J, the junction kept 18 bases outside the gene matches. This CDR3 comprises 19 residues. The V gene's germline CDR1 is SGHDT and CDR2 YYEEEE. The CDR3 is CASSSQGARIPTHHYGYTF. CDR3 sequence (DNA): TGTGCCAGCAGCTCACAGGGGGCACGCATCCCAACGCATCACTATGGCTACACCTTC.

The chain uses TRBV27 and TRBJ2-5, with 13 positions matching TRBD2. This CDR3 is 15 amino acids long. The germline CDR1 and CDR2 sequences are MNHEY and SMNVEV (reference sequence). J gave up 5 bases and V 7 bases, and 7 bases lay outside the gene matches. CDR3 amino acids: CASTAMGLAGETQYF. DNA of the CDR3: TGTGCCAGCACCGCGATGGGACTAGCGGGGGAGACCCAGTACTTC.

This chain links TRBV14 with TRBJ2-7; possible D gene TRBD2, 6 bases. The V gene lost 4 bases and the J gene lost 7 bases, with 17 bases spanning the gap. Germline V gene sequence: CDR1 SGHDN, CDR2 FVKESK. This CDR3 is built from 14 residues. The CDR3 here is CASSRRGLQWEQYF. The CDR3 region has the DNA TGTGCCAGCAGCCGAAGGGGACTCCAATGGGAGCAGTACTTC.

The gene calls are TRBV11-2 and TRBJ2-1, with TRBD2 matching 10 bases. Germline CDR1 is SGHAT and CDR2 is FQNNGV. The CDR3 covers 17 residues. Unmatched junction bases numbered 11, after V lost 3 bases and J lost 6 bases. As DNA, the CDR3 is TGTGCCAGCAGCTTGGGGGGCGGAGCGGGAGGGCGCAATGAGCAGTTCTTC. This gives the protein CASSLGGGAGGRNEQFF.

The chain carries TRBV5-6 and TRBJ2-3; 10 bases line up with TRBD1. There are 18 residues in the CDR3. J lost 3 bases, V lost 1 base, and 11 bases had no gene match. CDR1 SGHDT and CDR2 YYEEEE come from the germline V gene. CDR3: CASSLLLSDRGPTDTQYF. In nucleotides, the CDR3 is TGTGCCAGCAGCTTGCTTCTGTCCGACAGGGGGCCGACAGATACGCAGTATTTT.

Turning to this clone: The DNA is left out, because the CDR3 cannot be placed on it with certainty; the CDR3 is given as TCRdb lists it. The chain recombines TRBV19 with TRBJ1-2. Counting both end residues, the CDR3 totals 15 amino acids. Germline V CDR1 and CDR2: LNHDA, SQIVND (reference sequence). The CDR3 sequence is CASSIRFGGVYGYTF.

This chain links TRBV6-5 with TRBJ2-7; 12 bases fit TRBD2. V was pared by 5 bases and J by 5 bases, with 4 bases of the junction left unmatched. The CDR3 spans 14 residues. Germline V lookup: CDR1 MNHEY, CDR2 SVGAGI. CDR3 sequence: CASSPGLAGDEQYF. The CDR3 DNA reads TGTGCCAGCAGTCCGGGACTAGCGGGTGACGAGCAGTACTTC.

There are a few counts of this clone. The rearrangement joins TRBV24-1 to TRBJ2-3; 7 nucleotides match TRBD1. V shed 3 bases, J shed 2 bases, and the junction held 4 bases outside the gene matches. This CDR3 is 15 amino acids long. CDR1 and CDR2 (germline): KGHDR, SFDVKD. The CDR3 region has the DNA TGTGCCACCAGTGATCACAGGGGCTCCACAGATACGCAGTATTTT. Translation gives CATSDHRGSTDTQYF.

The rearrangement links TRBV5-4 to TRBJ1-2; the match to TRBD1 covers 10 bases. Germline V gene lookup returns CDR1 SGHNT and CDR2 YYREEE (reference sequence). The CDR3 sequence is 14 residues long. Trimming at V came to 7 bases and at J to 8 bases, leaving 11 bases not matched to a gene. CDR3 residues: CASLIMGQGNGYTF. The CDR3 DNA is TGTGCCAGCCTGATAATGGGACAGGGGAACGGCTACACCTTC.

The J gene is TRBJ2-7, the V gene TRBV6-5; TRBD1 is a possible D gene (5 bases). The CDR3 length is 14 residues. V was shortened by 6 bases and J by 2 bases, with 14 bases between the two germline ends. Germline V gene data show CDR1 as MNHEY and CDR2 as SVGAGI. For the CDR3, the DNA is TGTGCCAGCAGCACCGACAGTGCCACCTACGAGCAGTACTTC. It is translated as CASSTDSATYEQYF.

The chain employs TRBV27 and TRBJ1-5; D not certain. The V end was cut by 4 bases, the J end by 4 bases, with 23 bases between. The germline V gene encodes CDR1 MNHEY and CDR2 SMNVEV (reference sequence). The CDR3 has 18 residues. CDR3 sequence reads: CASSYSSAGDIGNQPQHF. DNA for the CDR3: TGTGCCAGCAGTTACTCTTCGGCTGGGGATATAGGGAATCAGCCCCAGCATTTT.

This clone turned up a few times. The rearrangement uses TRBV6-5 and TRBJ2-5; 7 nucleotides match TRBD1. Trimming at V came to 2 bases and at J to 3 bases, leaving 0 bases not matched to a gene. The length of the CDR3 is 13 residues. CDR1 is MNHEY, CDR2 SVGAGI, per germline. DNA for the CDR3: TGTGCCAGCAGTTACGGGACAGAAGAGACCCAGTACTTC. Protein: CASSYGTEETQYF.

This clone turned up a few times. This chain joins TRBV27 and TRBJ1-1, with D unclear. CDR1 and CDR2 from the germline V gene are MNHEY and SMNVEV (reference sequence). V lost 3 bases, J lost 8 bases, and 13 bases lay in between. The CDR3 totals 13 residues. CDR3 protein: CASSFVGQVEAFF. CDR3 DNA sequence: TGTGCCAGCAGTTTCGTCGGCCAAGTCGAAGCTTTCTTT.

In this sample, this clone turned up a few times. The chain uses TRBV7-9 and TRBJ1-1; 9 nucleotides agree with TRBD1. Germline V lookup: CDR1 SEHNR, CDR2 FQNEAQ (reference sequence). J lost 6 bases, V lost 4 bases, and 6 bases had no gene match. This CDR3 has 14 amino acids. CDR3 sequence reads: CASSWTGARAEAFF. CDR3 DNA sequence: TGTGCCAGCAGCTGGACAGGGGCTCGCGCTGAAGCTTTCTTT.

The chain carries TRBV3-1 (or the pseudogene TRBV3-2) and TRBJ1-3; no clear D. The CDR3 has 16 amino acids. Trimming removed 1 base from V and 4 bases from J, with 14 bases in between. CDR1 and CDR2 (germline): LGHDT, YNNKEL (reference sequence). This chain's CDR3 is CASSQGLPGTGNTIYF. The CDR3 DNA is TGTGCCAGCAGCCAAGGTCTTCCAGGAACGGGAAACACCATATATTTT.

This chain joins TRBV12-3 or TRBV12-4 and TRBJ2-7, with D hard to call. CDR3 size: 13 residues. V was cut by 3 bases and J by 3 bases, with 9 bases left in between. The CDR3 spells CASSFGQFYEQYF. CDR3 nucleotide sequence: TGTGCCAGCAGTTTCGGTCAGTTCTACGAGCAGTACTTC.

CDR3 coding DNA: TGTGCCAGCAGTGTAGGCCCAGGACACTATGGCTACACCTTC. Its translation: CASSVGPGHYGYTF. This chain connects TRBV25-1 to TRBJ1-2; no definite D call. Germline-derived CDR1 and CDR2 are MGHDK and SYGVNS. The CDR3 is made up of 14 amino acids. V gave up 4 bases and J gave up 3 bases, with 12 bases separating them.

The chain recombines TRBV10-3 with TRBJ2-7, with D perhaps TRBD1 (5 bases). The CDR3 has 15 amino acids. Trimming pared 4 bases from V and 5 bases from J, leaving 18 bases between. Germline V gene lookup returns CDR1 ENHRY and CDR2 SYGVKD. In DNA form, the CDR3 reads TGTGCCATCAGTGGTACAGGCGCTGTTAGGGACGAGCAGTACTTC. Translated: CAISGTGAVRDEQYF.

The gene calls are TRBV5-1 and TRBJ2-1; the match to TRBD1 covers 7 bases. The CDR3 sequence is 14 residues long. Germline CDR1 is SGHRS and CDR2 is YFSETQ. Trimming at V came to 4 bases and at J to 9 bases, leaving 10 bases not matched to a gene. The CDR3 loop is CASSVGDSGGEQFF. The CDR3 DNA follows: TGCGCCAGCAGCGTGGGAGACTCAGGGGGTGAGCAGTTCTTC.

The rearrangement uses TRBV11-3 and TRBJ2-7; 10 positions match TRBD1. With 0 bases clipped from V and 5 bases from J, the junction kept 1 base outside the gene matches. CDR3 length: 14 residues. Germline V gene sequence: CDR1 SGHNT, CDR2 YENEEA. The CDR3, as DNA: TGTGCCAGCAGCTTAGAGGGGACAGGGGACGAGCAGTACTTC. This codes for CASSLEGTGDEQYF.

The gene calls are TRBV5-1 and TRBJ1-2; D unclear. The germline V gene encodes CDR1 SGHRS and CDR2 YFSETQ. Trimming removed 0 bases at V and 7 bases at J, with 13 bases between. CDR3 length equals 14 residues. CDR3 protein: CASSLVYSKTGYTF. The DNA for the CDR3 is TGCGCCAGCAGCTTGGTTTACTCCAAGACTGGCTACACCTTC.